The entry that follows covers one T cell receptor (beta chain) sequence. Its recognized antigen is unknown. No base quality information exists; no much larger clone differs at one position. Sequences KGHSH (CDR1) and LQKENI (CDR2) are obtained from the germline V gene. V and J are trimmed by 1 base and 5 bases, and the gene matches miss 5 bases of the junction. From the cysteine up to the phenylalanine, the CDR3 has a length of 15 residues. CDR3 DNA is the only sequence kept; it has 45 bases, read in frame from the first base. TCRbeta CDR3 regions were amplified from genomic DNA using the immunoSEQ Assay, a bias-controlled multiplex PCR. From the authors' description of their analysis: The number of nucleated cells in each sample was estimated from the amplification of reference gene primers within the assay. To quantify the absolute abundance of each unique TCRbeta CDR3 rearrangement, sequence reads were collapsed and filtered. For each sample, productive Simpson clonality was calculated as the square root of Simpson's diversity index across productive rearrangements. TCRdb holds this immuneACCESS table with in-frame rearrangements only. Some clones are missing; in checked studies, unresolved V genes explain under half, and the rest has no known cause. V and J calls plus clone size are reproduced from that table; the DNA served to infer D and trimming. The sample table lists under 250,000 clones, roughly four fifths of them with a count of one. 1.8% of the sample is held by the ten biggest clonotypes.

Participants in the prospective study were aged roughly 18 to 95 years, lived in about two dozen United States geographic areas, and enrolled through a virtual design. To assign participants to cohorts, the prospective study relied on clinical history that participants themselves reported in a screening survey and a study questionnaire. Recovered participants in ImmuneRACE Cohort 3 were defined as having two consecutive negative NP/OP PCR tests, clearance from a healthcare professional, or resolution of symptoms. In the prospective study, mobile phlebotomists collected whole blood, serum and a nasopharyngeal or oropharyngeal swab from each participant. Prospective study participants could optionally give additional blood draws and questionnaires over a roughly 2-month period. Before DNA extraction, prospective study blood samples were shipped either frozen or at room temperature. The record originates from a study of blood T cell repertoires in COVID-19 (dated by TCRdb to 2019 to 2021). Notes on the research overall: Collaborator samples came from the United States, Italy and Spain and covered acute and convalescent phases of COVID-19. The material from the prospective study consisted of cDNA or gDNA derived from T cells, B-cell-depleted T cells, or PBMCs. The samples were drawn from the first 160 participants of the ongoing ImmuneRACE study and from more than 1,000 subjects provided by 6 global collaborators. The repertoires were released in a freely available public database meant as a resource for research on the immune response to SARS-CoV-2. Sample metadata almost always included a de-identified subject ID, COVID-19 status, age in years and sex. HLA class I and class II types, where available, came from metadata supplied by the sample provider rather than from assay-based typing. Subjects who had been exposed to COVID-19, were actively infected with it, or had recovered from it provided the deeply sampled blood TCRbeta repertoires that made up the dataset.

What the research found in general, with its limitations: How much clinical and demographic metadata was included differed by source and by participant, and the metadata was provided uncurated.

The sequence came from a man between 60 and 75 years old who had recovered from COVID-19. Sequencing was performed on PBMCs or T cells enriched from blood (not recorded which). Here the chain combines TRBV18 and TRBJ2-3, with 8 central nucleotides matching TRBD1. In nucleotide form, the sequence is TGTGCCAGCTCACCACAGGGACAGGAGCTAGATACGCAGTATTTT. It translates as CASSPQGQELDTQYF. The full variable domain, completed from the reference TRBV18 and TRBJ2-3 proteins outside the CDR3, reads NAGVMQNPRHLVRRRGQEARLRCSPMKGHSHVYWYRQLPEEGLKFMVYLQKENIIDESGMPKERFSAEFPKEGPSILRIQQVVRGDSAAYFCASSPQGQELDTQYFGPGTRLTVL.